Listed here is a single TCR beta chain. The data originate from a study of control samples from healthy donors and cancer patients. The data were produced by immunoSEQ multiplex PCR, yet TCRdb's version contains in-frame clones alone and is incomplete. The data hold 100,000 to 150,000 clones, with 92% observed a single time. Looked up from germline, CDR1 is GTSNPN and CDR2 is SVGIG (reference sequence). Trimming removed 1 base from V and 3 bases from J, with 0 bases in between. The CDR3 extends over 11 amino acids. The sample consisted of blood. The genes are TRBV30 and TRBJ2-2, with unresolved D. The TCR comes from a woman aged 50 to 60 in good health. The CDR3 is CAWSDTGELFF. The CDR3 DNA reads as TGTGCCTGGAGTGACACCGGGGAGCTGTTTTTT.